This T cell receptor (beta chain) derives from a study of shared clonotypes between healthy human individuals. TCRdb's table, derived via immunoSEQ multiplex PCR, lists solely in-frame clones and lacks some. The table lists under 2,500,000 clones, approximately 96% of them singletons. The TCR sequence derives from a man between 18 and 29 years old in good health. The sequenced sample was naive CD4+ T cells sorted from blood. The subset is: CD45RA+ positively selected.

The CDR3 sequence: CASSIRTIEGVHEQYF. DNA of the CDR3: TGTGCCAGTAGTATAAGGACAATCGAGGGCGTCCACGAGCAGTACTTC. The chain has TRBV19 and TRBJ2-7; D is tentatively TRBD1 or TRBD2 (5 bases each). V lost 2 bases to trimming and J lost 5 bases, with 19 bases between them. This CDR3 comprises 16 residues. Germline assignment: CDR1 LNHDA and CDR2 SQIVND (reference sequence).